This TCR beta chain is drawn from a study of OX40 agonist ivuxolimab in advanced cancers. With regard to the full study: Ivuxolimab, which targeted the costimulatory receptor OX40 (CD134), was an agonistic, fully human IgG2 monoclonal antibody. Patients were allowed to have had prior anti-PD-1, anti-PD-L1 or anti-CTLA-4 therapy, and around 41% of the dose-escalation patients had previously received checkpoint inhibitors. The point of sequencing TCRbeta in the periphery was to test whether ivuxolimab changed TCR sequence diversity and drove clonal T-cell expansion. Intravenous ivuxolimab was administered to patients every 2 weeks at six dose levels: 0.01, 0.1, 0.3, 1.5, 3 and 10 mg/kg. Partial responses occurred in three dose-escalation patients, of whom one had hepatocellular carcinoma and two had cutaneous melanoma. The dose-escalation cohort was about 86% male with a mean age of approximately 60 years, ranging from roughly 23 to 80. The paper reports the monotherapy dose-escalation portion (N of about 51 patients) of the phase I ivuxolimab trial. Of the approximately 53 patients in dose escalation, 19 had hepatocellular carcinoma, roughly 15 had melanoma, 9 had renal cell carcinoma and 9 had head and neck cancer. What the work shows at the level of the full study, not this receptor alone: After ivuxolimab, more expanded clones were found on average in CD8+ T cells than in CD4+ T cells. Partial responders in the 0.1-3.0 mg/kg groups had among the lowest normalized peripheral clonal expansion, especially among CD8+ T cells. Low levels of normalized T-cell clonal expansion were also shown by some nonresponding patients. The antigen specificity of the peripheral T cells that underwent clonal expansion was not determined. At doses from 0.1 to 3.0 mg/kg, clonal expansion was seen in both CD4+ and CD8+ blood T cells between baseline and week 6.

V and J are truncated by 5 bases and 2 bases respectively, leaving an intervening sequence of 3 bases. Taken from cysteine to phenylalanine, the CDR3 has 11 residues. Only the CDR3 DNA is retained, 33 bases long and in frame from the first base. Based on the germline V gene, the CDR1 and CDR2 sequences are SGHTA and FQGNSA. Patients with autoimmune disease history or receiving systemic immunosuppression were excluded from the trial. In every dose cohort, peripheral blood was drawn for TCR sequencing at baseline, cycle 4 day 1, and cycle 7 day 1. Samples came from an open-label, multicenter, first-in-human phase I dose-escalation trial of ivuxolimab. The trial enrolled adults with locally advanced or metastatic head and neck squamous cell, hepatocellular, melanoma or renal cell carcinoma. Before TCR sequencing, CD4+ and CD8+ T cells were separately sorted from peripheral blood. For sequencing of the TCRbeta CDR3 region, genomic DNA was extracted from the sorted cells. TCRbeta CDR3 regions were sequenced using the immunoSEQ Assay. Imported from immuneACCESS, the table was reduced by TCRdb to in-frame sequences with V and J called. These copies leave out some clones; in studies compared against another copy, an unresolved V gene accounts for under half, and the cause of the remainder is not known. The sample includes about 50,000 clones, with roughly three quarters observed a single time. The leading ten clones occupy approximately 1.1% of the sample.

About this clone itself: It has no known antigen specificity. Base qualities are not recorded, but no much larger clone differs from it by a single base.

Sequenced here: CD4+ or CD8+ T cells sorted from blood, sampled in a trial of the OX40 agonist ivuxolimab. The rearrangement joined TRBV7-2 to TRBJ2-5; the D gene cannot be resolved reliably. This clonotype originated in an adult with an advanced solid tumor such as melanoma, head and neck, liver or kidney cancer. The nucleotide sequence is TGTGCCAGCAGCCAACAAGAGACCCAGTACTTC. This encodes CASSQQETQYF.